The text below deals with one TCR beta chain. What it binds is not known. Primers included in the PCR were 60 Vbeta and 13 Jbeta primers. Profiling relied on immunoSEQ multiplex PCR, and the TCRdb table lists in-frame clones only, not all of them. Among 55,000 to 70,000 clones listed, roughly 77% were seen once. Germline V gene lookup returns CDR1 LGHNA and CDR2 YNFKEQ. The CDR3 extends over 17 amino acids. The data belong to a study of cytomegalovirus exposure and HLA in healthy donors. Study-wide findings and caveats: When a later analysis was performed, an Asian-associated ancestry cluster reportedly had fewer N-insertions than the approximately 700-donor mean.

The clonotype originates from a young woman in good health and CMV-seronegative. The chain employs TRBV4-2 and TRBJ2-5, with 10 nucleotides matching TRBD2. The J call is doubtful: the DNA matches TRBJ2-7 better. Sequences were obtained from PBMCs. CDR3 nucleotides: TGTGCCAGCAGCCAAGAATGGCTAGCGGGAGAGGGGTACGAGCAGTACTTC. Residues: CASSQEWLAGEGYEQYF.